Many counts were recorded for the clone carrying this T cell receptor beta chain. No antigen is known for it. Amplification of TCR beta CDR3 regions was performed using RNA transcripts as template. Researchers ran a first-round RT-PCR on the TCR CDR3 using the HTBI primer set. TCRdb redid the calling of the multiplex PCR reads with MiXCR, one entry per CDR3 protein. The sample contains 550,000 to 600,000 distinct CDR3 sequences, 13% to 15% of which appear only once. Thyroid ultrasound, orbital computed tomography, clinical symptoms, and serum thyroxine and TRAb underpinned diagnoses. The data are from a study of T cells in Graves' hyperthyroidism and ophthalmopathy. Overall study results and limits: Ophthalmopathy was predicted by the model a median of approximately six months ahead of onset.

The length of the CDR3 is 15 residues. Trimming stripped 5 bases from V and 4 bases from J, with 15 bases between. Germline loops: CDR1 SNHLY, CDR2 FYNNEI. The chain combines TRBV2 with TRBJ1-5, with D possibly matching TRBD1 (6 bases). The origin of this receptor is a woman between 18 and 29 years old with Graves' ophthalmopathy. Sequenced: blood. The CDR3 nucleotides are TGTGCCAGCAGTTTGGGACACCCCGAGAATCAGCCCCAGCATTTT. It codes for CASSLGHPENQPQHF.